A single sample gave rise to the 11 T cell receptor beta chains below, sequenced in a study of blood T cell repertoires in COVID-19. Libraries were prepared by immunoSEQ multiplex PCR; TCRdb keeps only in-frame clonotypes and omits some of them. Of approximately 150,000 clones in the sample, approximately 82% are singletons; the top ten hold roughly 20%. The sequenced material came from peripheral blood. These receptors came from a woman aged 70 to 79 who had recovered from COVID-19.

V gene TRBV5-1 combines with J gene TRBJ2-5, with D unresolved. The CDR3 is made up of 12 amino acids. Trimming took off 5 bases at V and 0 bases at J, with 5 bases between the two ends. CDR1 is SGHRS and CDR2 is YFSETQ in the germline V gene. The CDR3 here is CASRYYQETQYF. The CDR3 DNA sequence: TGCGCCAGCAGATACTACCAAGAGACCCAGTACTTC.

This clone was seen a handful of times. The rearrangement uses TRBV7-9 and TRBJ1-1; weak D call: TRBD1 (5 bases). The germline gives CDR1 SEHNR, CDR2 FQNEAQ (reference sequence). V gave up 8 bases and J gave up 5 bases, with 9 bases separating them. This CDR3 contains 11 residues. The CDR3 DNA reads TGTGCCAGCGGGAGGGGAACTGAAGCTTTCTTT. This gives the protein CASGRGTEAFF.

This chain links TRBV4-1 with TRBJ2-1; 11 bases map to TRBD2. The CDR3 length is 21 residues. J was trimmed by 6 bases and V by 2 bases; bases with no gene match: 21. CDR1 and CDR2 (germline): MGHRA, YSYEKL. Written as DNA, the CDR3 is TGCGCCAGCAGCCAACCCCCGGGGGAAGGTAGCGGGAGGGCCGAGATCAATGAGCAGTTCTTC. It is translated as CASSQPPGEGSGRAEINEQFF.

The chain is built from TRBV4-1 and TRBJ2-3; TRBD1 aligns across 12 bases. The trim removed 11 bases at V and 2 bases at J, leaving 14 bases unmatched. From germline, CDR1 is MGHRA and CDR2 YSYEKL. The CDR3 sequence is 17 residues long. The CDR3 DNA is TGCGCCTCTCGGGGGACAGGGGGCGCCCAACCCACAGATACGCAGTATTTT. Translation: CASRGTGGAQPTDTQYF.

V is TRBV13 and J is TRBJ2-3; D possibly corresponds to TRBD2 (5 bases). The CDR3 covers 14 residues. CDR1 and CDR2 from the germline V gene are PRHDT and FYEKMQ (reference sequence). Trimming took 4 bases from V and 5 from J, leaving 13 bases between them. In nucleotides, the CDR3 is TGTGCCAGCAGCTCACCGGGGTCCGGAGATACGCAGTATTTT. Translated: CASSSPGSGDTQYF.

The chain couples TRBV15 to TRBJ1-1; D possibly corresponds to TRBD1 (5 bases). V was trimmed by 8 bases and J by 5 bases, leaving 12 bases between them. This CDR3 region has 12 residues. Germline CDR1 is LNHNV and CDR2 is YYDKDF (reference sequence). This CDR3 reads CATRGGVTEAFF. CDR3 coding DNA: TGTGCCACCCGGGGGGGGGTGACTGAAGCTTTCTTT.

This chain connects TRBV3-1 (or the pseudogene TRBV3-2) to TRBJ1-1; D might be TRBD1 (5 bases). Germline lookup yields CDR1 LGHDT and CDR2 YNNKEL (reference sequence). There are 14 residues in the CDR3. V was shortened by 1 base and J by 1 base, with 7 bases between the two germline ends. The CDR3 loop reads CASSQVQGNTEAFF. DNA for the CDR3: TGTGCCAGCAGCCAAGTGCAGGGGAACACTGAAGCTTTCTTT.

The chain has TRBV30 and TRBJ1-1; the D is unclear. This CDR3 region has 14 residues. CDR1 is GTSNPN, CDR2 SVGIG, per germline (reference sequence). V was shortened by 7 bases and J by 3 bases, with 18 bases between the two germline ends. The CDR3 loop reads CASSKIGQYTEAFF. CDR3 bases: TGTGCCTCCTCGAAAATTGGGCAGTACACTGAAGCTTTCTTT. The entire variable domain, with the rest obtained from reference TRBV30 and TRBJ1-1, is as follows: SQTIHQWPATLVQPVGSPLSLECTVEGTSNPNLYWYRQAAGRGLQLLFYSVGIGQISSEVPQNLSASRPQDRQFILSSKKLLLSDSGFYLCASSKIGQYTEAFFGQGTRLTVV.

The chain couples TRBV10-3 to TRBJ1-3; the D gene is possibly TRBD1 (5 bases). The V gene's germline CDR1 is ENHRY and CDR2 SYGVKD. The CDR3 contains 14 residues. Trimming stripped 0 bases from V and 8 bases from J, with 11 bases between. CDR3 sequence (DNA): TGTGCCATCAGTGAGTCTTGGGGCCGGGACACCATATATTTT. It is translated as CAISESWGRDTIYF.

The chain uses TRBV9 and TRBJ2-1; TRBD1 might be the D (5 bases). Germline assignment: CDR1 SGDLS and CDR2 YYNGEE. This CDR3 is 14 amino acids long. The V end lost 0 bases, the J end lost 4 bases, and 8 bases lay between the germline ends. The CDR3 DNA follows: TGTGCCAGCAGCGTAGGGGGCAAGTACAATGAGCAGTTCTTC. Translated, it gives CASSVGGKYNEQFF.

The chain links TRBV18 to TRBJ2-5; the match to TRBD2 covers 13 bases. Germline V gene data show CDR1 as KGHSH and CDR2 as LQKENI. This CDR3 is built from 14 residues. After removal of 3 bases from V and 10 bases from J, the junction contained 5 bases not matched to a gene. CDR3 region: CASSPTGTSGNQYF. The CDR3 region has the DNA TGTGCCAGCTCACCGACCGGGACTAGCGGGAACCAGTACTTC.